The 15 T cell receptor beta chains in this list originate from one sample, sequenced in a study of tissue T cells after allogeneic stem cell transplantation. Time point indicated: mouse harvest day 14 after allogeneic transplant. Mouse grafts combined 10^7 T-cell-depleted bone marrow cells with 10^6 splenic CD5+ T cells. Data came from immunoSEQ multiplex PCR; TCRdb stores just in-frame clones and leaves some out. This table holds approximately 5,000 clones, approximately 36% found once. Sequenced: gut tissue. The origin of the receptors is a female BALB/c mouse given C57BL/6 T cells with graft-versus-host disease after an allogeneic hematopoietic cell transplant.

Sample share makes this clone medium-sized. Gene names and germline match the mouse. The sequence runs out 1 residue before the end of the CDR3; the remainder is reconstructed from the germline J gene. The chain has TRBV12-1 and TRBJ2-3; 11 bases fit TRBD2. The CDR3 loop spans 15 amino acids. The junction had 0 bases not matched to a gene; V was cut back by 1 base and J by 1 base. The germline gives CDR1 SGHSN, CDR2 HYEKVE. The chain's CDR3 is CASSLDWGGAETLYF. The sequenced part of the CDR3 DNA is TGTGCCAGCTCTCTGGACTGGGGGGGTGCAGAAACGCTGTAT.

Comment on this clone: Genes and germline are mouse. The sequence runs out 1 residue before the end of the CDR3; the remainder is reconstructed from the germline J gene. The chain uses TRBV23 and TRBJ2-5; the table's D call, TRBD2, has no DNA check behind it. Germline CDR1 and CDR2: KGHTA and FQNQQP. There are 15 residues in the CDR3. The CDR3 DNA, read in part, is TGCTCCAGCAGTCAATCTGGGGGTAACCAAGACACCCAGTAC. It translates to CSSSQSGGNQDTQY. The full CDR3 reads CSSSQSGGNQDTQYF. Drawing the rest from reference TRBV23 and TRBJ2-5, the complete variable domain is DAAVTQKPRYLIKMKGQEAEMKCIPEKGHTAVFWYQQKQSKELKFLIYFQNQQPLDQIDMVKERFSAVCPSSSLCSLGIRTCEAEDSALYLCSSSQSGGNQDTQYFGPGTRLLVL.

Concerning this clone itself: Germline and genes: mouse. The read halts 1 residue ahead of the CDR3 end, with the missing end drawn from the germline J gene. The V and J genes are TRBV3 and TRBJ1-4, with TRBD1 matching over 8 bases. V shed 8 bases, J shed 4 bases, and the junction held 3 bases outside the gene matches. The CDR3 has 13 residues. Germline CDR1 reads SNHLY; CDR2 reads FYNGKV (reference sequence). The part of the CDR3 DNA that was read is TGTGCCAGCCGACAGGGGTTCAACGAAAGATTATTT. It is translated as CASRQGFNERLF. The CDR3 reads in full as CASRQGFNERLFF.

This clone was picked up a small number of times. Gene names denote mouse genes. The CDR3 extends 1 residue past the end of the read, so its final part is completed from the germline J gene. The V and J genes are TRBV1 and TRBJ1-4; D gene unclear. The V gene lost 1 base and the J gene lost 0 bases, with 3 bases spanning the gap. This CDR3 contains 14 residues. Germline CDR1 NSQYPW, CDR2 LRSPGD (reference sequence). CDR3: CTCSAGFSNERLFF. CDR3 bases read: TGCACCTGCAGTGCAGGATTTTCCAACGAAAGATTATTT.

This clone is classed as medium-sized (0.01 to 0.1%). Germline and genes here are mouse. The sequenced fragment ends 1 residue before the CDR3 boundary, so the rest is inferred from the germline J gene. The genes are TRBV3 and TRBJ1-2; perhaps TRBD1 as D (6 bases). Germline V gene sequence: CDR1 SNHLY, CDR2 FYNGKV (reference sequence). V was clipped by 5 bases and J by 2 bases, with 9 bases between them. The CDR3 contains 13 residues. Incomplete CDR3 DNA: TGTGCCAGCAGCCTACAGGGTAACTCCGACTACACC. Translated, it gives CASSLQGNSDYT. The whole CDR3 sequence reads CASSLQGNSDYTF.

This clone showed up just a few times. Genes and germline come from the mouse. The read ends 1 residue early relative to the CDR3; the germline J gene fills the gap. The J gene is TRBJ2-4, the V gene TRBV12-2, with D hard to call. Germline loops: CDR1 SGHLS, CDR2 HYDKME. The CDR3 is made up of 14 amino acids. V lost 0 bases and J 0 bases, leaving 6 bases between the germline ends. Incomplete CDR3 DNA: TGTGCCAGCTCTCTCAGGTTTAGTCAAAACACCTTGTAC. Translated, it gives CASSLRFSQNTLY. The entire CDR3 reads CASSLRFSQNTLYF.

This clone is large (0.1 to 1%) in the sample. The germline and genes are mouse ones. The read terminates 1 residue before the CDR3 end, so the remaining end is supplied by the germline J gene. The genes are TRBV29 and TRBJ1-4; TRBD1 aligns across 7 bases. Germline CDR1 reads MSHET; CDR2 reads SYDVDS. The V and J ends lost 3 bases and 7 bases, in that order; junction bases with no gene match: 5. This CDR3 comprises 14 residues. The DNA read from the CDR3 is TGTGCTAGCAGTTTCGACAGGGCTGGCGAAAGATTATTT. This sequence encodes CASSFDRAGERLF. The CDR3, in full, reads CASSFDRAGERLFF.

This clone was seen just once. Genes and germline are mouse. Read coverage stops 1 residue before the CDR3 terminus; the germline J gene supplies the remainder. The rearrangement links TRBV26 to TRBJ2-4, with D tentatively TRBD1 (6 bases). The CDR3 length is 14 residues. Germline V gives CDR1 KGHPV, CDR2 FQNQEV (reference sequence). Trimming left V 4 bases short and J 3 bases short, with 11 bases between. CDR3 DNA (partial): TGTGCCAGCAGTCCCTCGGGACAACAAAACACCTTGTAC. This codes for CASSPSGQQNTLY. The complete CDR3 reads CASSPSGQQNTLYF.

Notes on this clone: Gene names follow the mouse nomenclature. The observed sequence ends 1 residue before the CDR3 terminus, with the missing tail filled in from the germline J gene. The rearrangement uses TRBV26 and TRBJ2-7, with 8 bases lining up with TRBD2. This CDR3 has 13 residues. The J segment lost 7 bases and the V segment lost 3 bases, leaving 5 bases of the junction unmatched. Germline V gene lookup returns CDR1 KGHPV and CDR2 FQNQEV (reference sequence). The CDR3 region is CASSLTGGGEQYF. The sequenced part of the CDR3 DNA is TGTGCCAGCAGTCTAACTGGGGGAGGGGAACAGTAC.

About this clone: Any gene name here is a mouse gene name. CDR3 bases read: TGTGCCAGCAGCTTAAGACTGGGGTATGAACAGTAC. Translated, it gives CASSLRLGYEQY. The complete CDR3 protein is CASSLRLGYEQYF. The V and J genes are TRBV3 and TRBJ2-7; 8 nucleotides align to TRBD2. The read comes to an end 1 residue before the CDR3 does, leaving the germline J gene to fill in the end. With V trimmed by 2 bases and J by 4 bases, 1 base remained unmatched. Germline CDR1 SNHLY, CDR2 FYNGKV (reference sequence). This CDR3 is built from 13 residues.

Turning to this clone: Gene names are mouse gene names. The sequenced fragment ends 1 residue before the CDR3 boundary, so the rest is inferred from the germline J gene. The rearrangement uses TRBV12-1 and TRBJ2-7; 8 positions agree with TRBD2. This CDR3 region has 14 residues. The germline V gene has CDR1 SGHSN and CDR2 HYEKVE. Losses at the gene ends were 3 bases for V and 0 bases for J; bases not matched to a gene: 3. CDR3 sequence reads: CASSVLGGSYEQYF. The covered CDR3 bases are TGTGCCAGCTCTGTGCTGGGGGGCTCCTATGAACAGTAC.

This clone was seen only once. Gene names denote mouse genes. With the read ending 1 residue before the CDR3 end, the germline J gene is used to fill in that end. The chain combines TRBV26 with TRBJ1-4, with a tentative D call TRBD1 (6 bases). The CDR3 is 14 amino acids. The germline gives CDR1 KGHPV, CDR2 FQNQEV (reference sequence). V gave up 0 bases and J gave up 7 bases, with 9 bases separating them. The CDR3 sequence: CASSLSGGAERLFF. The DNA read from the CDR3 is TGTGCCAGCAGTCTGTCGGGGGGGGCCGAAAGATTATTT.

For this clone: Gene names and germline refer to mouse. The sequenced fragment ends 1 residue before the CDR3 boundary, so the rest is inferred from the germline J gene. The chain uses TRBV3 and TRBJ2-7; 7 bases agree with TRBD1. The CDR3 spans 14 residues. Germline CDR1 SNHLY, CDR2 FYNGKV (reference sequence). The trim removed 2 bases at V and 7 bases at J, leaving 8 bases unmatched. The CDR3 is CASSLRATGWEQYF. The sequenced CDR3 bases are TGTGCCAGCAGCTTAAGGGCGACAGGGTGGGAACAGTAC.

This clone was seen a handful of times. Any gene name here is a mouse gene name. The CDR3 is cut off 1 residue early in the read; its end comes from the germline J gene. The chain is built from TRBV26 and TRBJ1-1; no clear D. The V gene's germline CDR1 is KGHPV and CDR2 FQNQEV (reference sequence). The V gene lost 2 bases and the J gene lost 3 bases, with 10 bases spanning the gap. The CDR3 has 14 residues. CDR3 in amino acids: CASSLLGWDTEVFF. Incomplete CDR3 DNA: TGTGCCAGCAGTCTGCTAGGGTGGGACACAGAAGTCTTC.

This clone is medium-sized. Here the gene names and germline are mouse. The CDR3 end is not reached by the read, which stops 1 residue before it; the germline J gene fills it in. This chain uses TRBV26 with TRBJ2-1; the match to TRBD1 covers 9 bases. Germline assignment: CDR1 KGHPV and CDR2 FQNQEV (reference sequence). The CDR3 runs 15 residues. V shed 0 bases and J 4 bases; nucleotides not matched to a gene: 1. CDR3 DNA, as far as it was read: TGTGCCAGCAGTCTGTCCGGGACAGGGTATGCTGAGCAGTTC. Amino acid sequence: CASSLSGTGYAEQF. The whole CDR3 protein reads CASSLSGTGYAEQFF.